The 22 T cell receptor beta chains given below trace back to one sample, sequenced in a study of cytomegalovirus exposure and HLA in healthy donors (dated by TCRdb to about 2017). Libraries were constructed by the immunoSEQ multiplex PCR assay. The multiplex PCR relied on a mix of 60 forward primers for TCR Vbeta segments and 13 reverse primers for TCR Jbeta segments. TCRdb limited this immuneACCESS table to in-frame rearrangements with V and J called. A share of clones is missing; checked studies link under half to unresolved V genes, and the rest is unexplained. The sample table contains 150,000 to 200,000 clones; only one count was recorded for about three quarters of them. The ten most abundant clones make up more than 1.1% of the sample. Material: PBMCs. The receptors here all came from a woman between 25 and 40 years old in good health and CMV-seronegative.

V usage is TRBV5-4 and J usage is TRBJ2-5, with 9 positions matching TRBD2. The CDR3 runs to 14 residues. CDR1 and CDR2 (germline): SGHNT, YYREEE (reference sequence). With 3 bases clipped from V and 2 bases from J, the junction kept 2 bases outside the gene matches. The CDR3 is CASSSTSGQETQYF. The CDR3 nucleotides are TGTGCCAGCAGCTCGACTAGCGGTCAAGAGACCCAGTACTTC.

V gene TRBV2 combines with J gene TRBJ2-6; possibly TRBD1 for D (6 bases). The V end was cut by 6 bases, the J end by 0 bases, with 9 bases between. CDR1 SNHLY and CDR2 FYNNEI come from the germline V gene. There are 15 residues in the CDR3. CDR3 DNA sequence: TGTGCCAGCAGGCTCAGGGGCTCTGGGGCCAACGTCCTGACTTTC. Its translation is CASRLRGSGANVLTF. The variable domain in full, completed from reference TRBV2 and TRBJ2-6, reads EPEVTQTPSHQVTQMGQEVILRCVPISNHLYFYWYRQILGQKVEFLVSFYNNEISEKSEIFDDQFSVERPDGSNFTLKIRSTKLEDSAMYFCASRLRGSGANVLTFGAGSRLTVL.

The V call is TRBV16, the J call TRBJ1-1; the D is unclear. The CDR3 has 14 residues. V was shortened by 7 bases and J by 4 bases, with 16 bases between the two germline ends. The germline V gene encodes CDR1 KGHSY and CDR2 FQNENV. As DNA, the CDR3 is TGTGCCAGCAACACACCGGGTAGCGGCACTGAAGCTTTCTTT. Its protein product is CASNTPGSGTEAFF.

This CDR3 is CAISESRTSGTGELFF. The CDR3 nucleotides read TGTGCCATCAGTGAGTCGAGAACTAGCGGTACCGGGGAGCTGTTTTTT. The chain joins TRBV10-3 to TRBJ2-2; 8 nucleotides match TRBD2. J gave up 5 bases and V 0 bases, and 5 bases lay outside the gene matches. There are 16 residues in the CDR3. Looked up from germline, CDR1 is ENHRY and CDR2 is SYGVKD.

The chain uses TRBV6-1 and TRBJ1-2; D not certain. CDR1 and CDR2 (germline): MNHNS, SASEGT. This CDR3 contains 14 residues. Trimming removed 4 bases at V and 4 bases at J, with 13 bases between. CDR3 coding DNA: TGTGCCAGCAGTGGGGTCGCAGGCCGCTATGGCTACACCTTC. Its protein product is CASSGVAGRYGYTF.

The rearrangement uses TRBV7-9 and TRBJ1-5; D is possibly TRBD1 (6 bases). This CDR3 region has 14 residues. CDR1 and CDR2 (germline): SEHNR, FQNEAQ (reference sequence). Trimming took off 6 bases at V and 7 bases at J, with 16 bases between the two ends. CDR3: CASSNLGGAQPQHF. The CDR3 nucleotides read TGTGCCAGCAGTAACCTTGGGGGGGCACAGCCCCAGCATTTT.

The rearrangement joins TRBV2 to TRBJ2-2, with D tentatively TRBD2 (6 bases). CDR3 length: 15 residues. CDR1 and CDR2 from the germline V gene are SNHLY and FYNNEI. V was clipped by 4 bases and J by 3 bases, with 12 bases between them. This CDR3 is CASSAGLSDTGELFF. Here the CDR3 DNA reads TGTGCCAGCAGTGCGGGACTTTCGGACACCGGGGAGCTGTTTTTT.

The chain is built from TRBV2 and TRBJ2-3, with 12 positions matching TRBD2. Germline V gives CDR1 SNHLY, CDR2 FYNNEI. This CDR3 comprises 17 residues. V lost 8 bases, J lost 2 bases, and 11 bases stayed unmatched. CDR3 DNA: TGTGCCAGCGGTCGGGTCGCTAGCGGGGGGGCCACAGATACGCAGTATTTT. Protein product: CASGRVASGGATDTQYF.

The chain links TRBV9 to TRBJ2-2; 7 bases are a match to TRBD1. The CDR3 is made up of 18 amino acids. Per the germline V gene, CDR1 is SGDLS and CDR2 is YYNGEE. With 6 bases clipped from V and 6 bases from J, the junction kept 20 bases outside the gene matches. Written as DNA, the CDR3 is TGTGCCAGCACCACACACCCCCGGGACGCAGGGGGTGCCGGGGAGCTGTTTTTT. Encoded protein: CASTTHPRDAGGAGELFF.

The chain uses TRBV4-2 and TRBJ2-7; TRBD1 matches 8 bases. Germline CDR1 and CDR2: LGHNA and YNFKEQ. V gave up 4 bases and J gave up 8 bases; unmatched junction bases: 10. The CDR3 is 14 amino acids. In DNA form, the CDR3 reads TGTGCCAGCAGCCCGCGGGACAGGTCAACCCAGCAGTACTTC. It codes for CASSPRDRSTQQYF.

This chain uses TRBV7-2 with TRBJ2-5, with a possible D match to TRBD2 (6 bases). The CDR3 is made up of 13 amino acids. Trimming shortened V by 3 bases and J by 4 bases, and 9 bases separated the two germline ends. The germline CDR1 and CDR2 sequences are SGHTA and FQGNSA. The CDR3 DNA sequence: TGTGCCAGCAGCTTCCAAGCGGGAGAGACCCAGTACTTC. Its protein is CASSFQAGETQYF.

The rearrangement links TRBV6-4 to TRBJ2-3; 7 bases are shared with TRBD1. This CDR3 is 14 amino acids long. The germline V gene encodes CDR1 MRHNA and CDR2 SNTAGT. V shed 3 bases, J shed 3 bases, and the junction held 3 bases outside the gene matches. In DNA form, the CDR3 reads TGTGCCAGCAGTGAGGGGGACAGAACAGATACGCAGTATTTT. It is translated as CASSEGDRTDTQYF.

This clone was picked up a small number of times. This rearrangement joins TRBV5-1 to TRBJ2-1; 7 bases match TRBD2. CDR1 is SGHRS, CDR2 YFSETQ, per germline. After removal of 5 bases from V and 9 bases from J, the junction contained 11 bases not matched to a gene. This CDR3 region has 14 residues. CDR3 bases: TGCGCCAGCAGGCCCGGGACTACCACAGGTGAGCAGTTCTTC. It yields the protein CASRPGTTTGEQFF.

The chain carries TRBV30 and TRBJ1-4; tentative D call: TRBD1 (5 bases). The V and J ends lost 0 bases and 3 bases respectively, with 11 bases between them. Germline V gene lookup returns CDR1 GTSNPN and CDR2 SVGIG (reference sequence). This CDR3 has 15 amino acids. The CDR3 nucleotides are TGTGCCTGGAGTGTACTTACAGGCCCTAATGAAAAACTGTTTTTT. It encodes CAWSVLTGPNEKLFF.

The genes are TRBV9 and TRBJ2-3; no clear D. In germline, CDR1 is SGDLS, CDR2 YYNGEE. Trimming took off 4 bases at V and 4 bases at J, with 10 bases between the two ends. The CDR3 is made up of 13 amino acids. The CDR3 region is CASSTAPSDTQYF. CDR3 nucleotides: TGTGCCAGCAGCACTGCCCCCTCAGATACGCAGTATTTT.

The V call is TRBV5-6, the J call TRBJ2-5; the D gene is possibly TRBD1 (6 bases). This CDR3 comprises 13 residues. V lost 5 bases and J lost 5, with 13 bases in between. The germline gives CDR1 SGHDT, CDR2 YYEEEE. CDR3 bases: TGTGCCAGCAGTCCAGACAGGACGGAGACCCAGTACTTC. Translation: CASSPDRTETQYF.

The chain recombines TRBV4-2 with TRBJ2-5, with D tentatively TRBD2 (6 bases). From germline, CDR1 is LGHNA and CDR2 YNFKEQ. V was clipped by 1 base and J by 5 bases, with 11 bases between them. The CDR3 has 14 residues. CDR3 in DNA: TGTGCCAGCAGCCAAGGCTCTAGCGCCGAGACCCAGTACTTC. As protein: CASSQGSSAETQYF.

This clone was seen a handful of times. Mismatch with germline at one junction end may stem from a read error. The V gene is TRBV7-7, the J gene TRBJ2-1, with 8 bases identical to TRBD2. The CDR3 runs 13 residues. The V gene's germline CDR1 is SSHAT and CDR2 FNYEAQ (reference sequence). Here the CDR3 DNA reads TGTGCTAGCAGTTCACTAGCGGACAATGAGCAGTTCTTC. The encoded protein is CASSSLADNEQFF.

This clone was counted a few times. This CDR3 is CASSWGQASGYTF. The CDR3 bases are TGTGCCAGCAGCTGGGGACAGGCGAGTGGCTACACCTTC. The chain recombines TRBV6-5 with TRBJ1-2; 8 bases map to TRBD1. CDR1 and CDR2 (germline): MNHEY, SVGAGI. The ends lost 6 bases at V and 7 bases at J; junction bases unmatched: 7. The CDR3 is 13 residues long.

The CDR3 region is CASSAGRGISYEQYF. CDR3 sequence (DNA): TGTGCCAGCAGTGCCGGGCGGGGGATTTCCTACGAGCAGTACTTC. The J gene is TRBJ2-7, the V gene TRBV6-1, with TRBD2 matching 7 bases. Germline CDR1 is MNHNS and CDR2 is SASEGT. This CDR3 spans 15 amino acids. J gave up 1 base and V 4 bases, and 7 bases lay outside the gene matches.

This sequence joins TRBV10-3 and TRBJ2-7; TRBD1 might be the D (5 bases). Trimming removed 0 bases from V and 2 bases from J, with 14 bases in between. Per germline, CDR1 ENHRY and CDR2 SYGVKD. This CDR3 is 16 amino acids long. CDR3 loop: CAISESTRAGTYEQYF. The DNA for the CDR3 is TGTGCCATCAGTGAGTCGACAAGGGCAGGGACCTACGAGCAGTACTTC.

The chain couples TRBV6-5 to TRBJ1-1, with D unclear. The V and J ends lost 7 bases and 1 base respectively, with 10 bases between them. CDR1 is MNHEY, CDR2 SVGAGI, per germline. The CDR3 runs 13 residues. The CDR3 DNA follows: TGTGCCAGCACTCCCGGGTCGAACACTGAAGCTTTCTTT. Amino acid sequence: CASTPGSNTEAFF.